This section outlines one T cell receptor beta chain sequence together with its context. Clones were sequenced by immunoSEQ multiplex PCR, and TCRdb holds only the in-frame ones, with some missing. Among 260,000 or so clones, less than 95% were seen once, and the ten largest hold 3.1%. The CDR3 loop spans 17 amino acids. CDR1 and CDR2 (germline): MDHEN, SYDVKM. The V and J ends lost 4 bases and 3 bases respectively, with 19 bases between them. This sample was taken from a study of cytomegalovirus exposure and HLA in healthy donors. This TCR derives from a woman in her 30s in good health and CMV-seronegative. Sequencing was carried out using PBMCs. V is TRBV28 and J is TRBJ1-5; the D gene is possibly TRBD1 (5 bases). The CDR3 nucleotides are TGTGCCAGCAGTTACGAAGGGATGGGGCGATCCAATCAGCCCCAGCATTTT. Translated, it gives CASSYEGMGRSNQPQHF.